These 19 T cell receptor beta chains originate from one sample sequenced in a study of T cells after yellow fever vaccination. From the 5' RACE reads, TCRdb called clonotypes with MiXCR, one entry per CDR3 protein. This table holds about 350,000 distinct CDR3 sequences, over 3.5% found once. The sample consisted of PBMCs, taken 5 days after the yellow fever booster vaccination. Every receptor here comes from a man aged 18 to 30 who received the YFV17D yellow fever vaccine.

This clonotype has only a few counts. The gene calls are TRBV7-2 and TRBJ2-2; D unresolved. Germline V gene sequence: CDR1 SGHTA, CDR2 FQGNSA. The CDR3 is 11 residues long. Deletions cut 4 bases from V and 6 bases from J, with 3 bases between. Here the CDR3 DNA reads TGTGCCAGCAGCTGGGCCGGGGAGCTGTTTTTT. It specifies CASSWAGELFF.

The V and J genes are TRBV2 and TRBJ2-5; the D is unclear. The CDR3 has 14 residues. The germline V and J ends were trimmed by 1 base and 7 bases, with 13 bases remaining between them. Germline CDR1 is SNHLY and CDR2 is FYNNEI. The CDR3 DNA is TGTGCCAGCAGTGAAGGGGCCCGAATGTTGACCCAGTACTTC. This gives the protein CASSEGARMLTQYF.

This clonotype occurred many times. V and J are TRBV5-5 and TRBJ2-2, with D unresolved. The CDR3 sequence is 12 residues long. Germline V lookup: CDR1 SGHKS, CDR2 YYEKEE (reference sequence). Trimming removed 9 bases at V and 6 bases at J, with 12 bases between. The CDR3 DNA reads as TGTGCCATCTTAGTCCCCTCCGGGGAGCTGTTTTTT. It translates to CAILVPSGELFF.

The chain couples TRBV7-9 to TRBJ1-1; 7 nucleotides match TRBD1. V dropped 2 bases and J dropped 10; count of bases not matched to a gene: 7. The germline gives CDR1 SEHNR, CDR2 FQNEAQ (reference sequence). The CDR3 length is 13 residues. DNA of the CDR3: TGTGCCAGCAGCTTAAACAGGGGTGCGGGAGCTTTCTTT. Amino acid sequence: CASSLNRGAGAFF.

In its sample, this clonotype was seen many times. The chain's CDR3 is CASSETGFSFSEQYF. The DNA of the CDR3 is TGTGCCAGCAGCGAAACAGGGTTTTCATTCTCCGAGCAGTACTTC. The V and J genes are TRBV9 and TRBJ2-7, with D possibly matching TRBD1 (6 bases). Germline values: CDR1 SGDLS, CDR2 YYNGEE. V was pared by 3 bases and J by 6 bases, with 19 bases between. CDR3 length: 15 residues.

This clonotype was seen a handful of times. This chain uses TRBV2 with TRBJ2-2; D is ambiguous. The CDR3 sequence is 13 residues long. V dropped 5 bases and J dropped 8 bases, with 12 bases sitting between them. The germline CDR1 and CDR2 sequences are SNHLY and FYNNEI. This CDR3 reads CASSSAYVGELFF. The CDR3 nucleotides read TGTGCCAGCAGTTCGGCCTATGTGGGGGAGCTGTTTTTT.

The chain recombines TRBV29-1 with TRBJ2-5; no clear D. The CDR3 contains 14 residues. V was pared by 3 bases and J by 0 bases, with 11 bases between. From germline, CDR1 is SQVTM and CDR2 ANQGSEA. The CDR3 loop is CSVDRSRYQETQYF. For the CDR3, the DNA is TGCAGCGTTGATAGGTCCCGTTACCAAGAGACCCAGTACTTC.

The table lists this clonotype with many counts. V gene TRBV5-1 combines with J gene TRBJ1-2, with unresolved D. Germline CDR1 is SGHRS and CDR2 is YFSETQ. The V gene lost 2 bases and the J gene lost 7 bases, with 12 bases spanning the gap. CDR3 size: 13 residues. The CDR3 nucleotides read TGCGCCAGCAGCTTAAGGGCCGAGGGTGGCTACACCTTC. Its translation is CASSLRAEGGYTF.

This clonotype came up many times. The chain is built from TRBV5-1 and TRBJ1-6, with D hard to call. Trimming took off 1 base at V and 5 bases at J, with 10 bases between the two ends. The length of the CDR3 is 15 residues. CDR1 is SGHRS and CDR2 is YFSETQ in the germline V gene. In DNA form, the CDR3 reads TGCGCCAGCAGCTTGTCGGCAGTAAATAATTCACCCCTCCACTTT. It yields the protein CASSLSAVNNSPLHF. Using reference TRBV5-1 and TRBJ1-6 for the parts outside the CDR3, the full variable domain is KAGVTQTPRYLIKTRGQQVTLSCSPISGHRSVSWYQQTPGQGLQFLFEYFSETQRNKGNFPGRFSGRQFSNSRSEMNVSTLELGDSALYLCASSLSAVNNSPLHFGNGTRLTVT.

Ten or more counts support this clonotype. This chain uses TRBV15 with TRBJ2-5; tentatively, D is TRBD1 (5 bases). Germline lookup yields CDR1 LNHNV and CDR2 YYDKDF (reference sequence). Between the trimmed V and J ends, which lost 3 bases and 4 bases, there was a span of 6 bases. This CDR3 has 12 amino acids. Here the CDR3 DNA reads TGTGCCACCAGCAGGGACATAGAGACCCAGTACTTC. The encoded protein is CATSRDIETQYF.

This sequence joins TRBV7-2 and TRBJ2-7; 9 bases line up with TRBD1. The CDR3 totals 15 residues. Per germline, CDR1 SGHTA and CDR2 FQGNSA. The V and J ends lost 5 bases and 7 bases, in that order; junction bases with no gene match: 12. The CDR3 region is CASSQPGQGVREQYF. The CDR3 DNA sequence: TGTGCCAGCAGCCAGCCGGGACAGGGAGTGAGAGAGCAGTACTTC.

This clonotype was found a few times. The chain combines TRBV27 with TRBJ1-6; the D is unclear. Germline lookup yields CDR1 MNHEY and CDR2 SMNVEV (reference sequence). V lost 3 bases and J lost 8, with 11 bases in between. The CDR3 totals 14 residues. The CDR3 region is CASSFGRLYSPLHF. The CDR3 region has the DNA TGTGCCAGCAGTTTTGGAAGGCTCTATTCACCCCTCCACTTT.

This clonotype appeared a few times. The chain carries TRBV20-1 and TRBJ1-1; 7 bases line up with TRBD1. J was trimmed by 4 bases and V by 0 bases; bases with no gene match: 8. CDR3 size: 15 residues. Germline assignment: CDR1 DFQATT and CDR2 SNEGSKA (reference sequence). Here the CDR3 reads CSARDFHRGGTEAFF. The CDR3, as DNA: TGCAGTGCTAGAGACTTCCACAGGGGAGGCACTGAAGCTTTCTTT.

This clonotype was seen a few times. This chain connects TRBV12-3 or TRBV12-4 to TRBJ1-1; D possibly corresponds to TRBD1 (6 bases). The CDR3 is 14 residues long. The ends were cut back, 5 bases at V and 8 bases at J, with 18 bases in the middle. The CDR3 loop reads CASSPRQAPPEAFF. CDR3 DNA: TGTGCCAGCAGTCCCCGACAGGCCCCCCCGGAAGCTTTCTTT.

V gene TRBV6-5 combines with J gene TRBJ2-1; 12 nucleotides match TRBD1. The CDR3 has 15 residues. Germline CDR1 MNHEY, CDR2 SVGAGI. The junction had 6 bases not matched to a gene; V was cut back by 2 bases and J by 10 bases. The CDR3 DNA sequence: TGTGCCAGCAGTTACCCGGGACAGGGGGCACAGGAGCAGTTCTTC. This gives the protein CASSYPGQGAQEQFF.

This clonotype was counted ten times or more. The chain recombines TRBV20-1 with TRBJ2-5, with TRBD2 matching 7 bases. The V gene's germline CDR1 is DFQATT and CDR2 SNEGSKA (reference sequence). The CDR3 extends over 11 amino acids. The ends lost 7 bases at V and 4 bases at J; junction bases unmatched: 3. Here the CDR3 DNA reads TGCAGTGGGGAGGGCCCAGAGACCCAGTACTTC. It is translated as CSGEGPETQYF.

This clonotype was observed many times. This chain joins TRBV4-2 and TRBJ2-3, with D perhaps TRBD2 (6 bases). V was trimmed by 0 bases and J by 10 bases, leaving 17 bases between them. The CDR3 totals 15 residues. CDR1 and CDR2 from the germline V gene are LGHNA and YNFKEQ. CDR3 DNA: TGTGCCAGCAGCCAAGATTCCCGCGGAGGGCTCCCGCAGTATTTT. Its translation: CASSQDSRGGLPQYF.

V is TRBV9 and J is TRBJ2-2, with a tentative D call TRBD2 (5 bases). The CDR3 is made up of 17 amino acids. Per the germline V gene, CDR1 is SGDLS and CDR2 is YYNGEE. Trimming shortened V by 0 bases and J by 5 bases, and 17 bases separated the two germline ends. The CDR3 DNA is TGTGCCAGCAGCGTAGGGTTCGGGCTAGCAGCGACCGGGGAGCTGTTTTTT. Translated: CASSVGFGLAATGELFF.

The J gene is TRBJ2-1, the V gene TRBV4-2; 10 bases match TRBD1. Germline CDR1 and CDR2: LGHNA and YNFKEQ. Trimming took 0 bases from V and 5 from J; bases not matched to a gene: 1. The CDR3 contains 15 residues. The CDR3, as DNA: TGTGCCAGCAGCCAAGATGGACAGGGGGACAATGAGCAGTTCTTC. Protein sequence: CASSQDGQGDNEQFF.